The rows below give T cell receptor beta chains drawn from one sample of a study of cytomegalovirus exposure and HLA in healthy donors. The method was immunoSEQ multiplex PCR; TCRdb's version includes in-frame clones alone and lacks a portion of them. The sample includes under 150,000 clones, over 55% of them seen just once. Specimen: PBMCs. These receptor sequences come from a man in his forties in good health and CMV-seronegative. The CDR3 runs from the conserved cysteine through the conserved F or W. The D gene is left open where the match is weak. Where a row states a size, it is once, few, many or the class of an expanded clone; other rows omit it.

abundance	len	v_gene	j_gene	d_gene	CDR3aa	CDR3nt
.	13	TRBV11-3	TRBJ2-7	.	CASSLEYRREQYF	TGTGCCAGCAGCTTAGAGTACAGGCGCGAGCAGTACTTC
.	17	TRBV28	TRBJ1-5	.	CASSFSSRGVGNQPQHF	TGTGCCAGCAGTTTCTCAAGTAGGGGCGTTGGCAATCAGCCCCAGCATTTT
.	15	TRBV7-8	TRBJ1-2	.	CASSFKPGFEHGYTF	TGTGCCAGCAGCTTCAAACCGGGATTTGAGCATGGCTACACCTTC
.	16	TRBV5-4	TRBJ1-2	TRBD1	CASSLAGTGEFGGYTF	TGTGCCAGCAGCTTGGCCGGGACAGGGGAATTCGGCGGCTACACCTTC
few	13	TRBV30	TRBJ1-5	.	CAWSGQSGQPQHF	TGTGCCTGGAGTGGACAGTCCGGGCAGCCCCAGCATTTT
.	16	TRBV27	TRBJ2-7	TRBD2	CASSSRGTSATYEQYF	TGTGCCAGCAGTTCCCGGGGGACTAGCGCTACCTACGAGCAGTACTTC
once	15	TRBV9	TRBJ2-5	.	CASSVDFQGQETQYF	TGTGCCAGCAGCGTAGATTTTCAGGGCCAAGAGACCCAGTACTTC
.	15	TRBV9	TRBJ1-1	TRBD1	CASSPLDRGGTEAFF	TGTGCCAGCAGCCCTTTGGACAGGGGAGGGACTGAAGCTTTCTTT
few	18	TRBV11-3	TRBJ2-3	TRBD2	CASSSPWAGRILTDTQYF	TGTGCCAGCAGCTCGCCTTGGGCCGGGAGGATCTTGACAGATACGCAGTATTTT
.	15	TRBV10-3	TRBJ1-5	.	CAISGTGGTNQPQHF	TGTGCCATCAGTGGGACGGGAGGAACCAATCAGCCCCAGCATTTT
once	15	TRBV9	TRBJ2-2	TRBD2	CASSEGLAITGELFF	TGTGCCAGCAGCGAGGGACTAGCGATCACCGGGGAGCTGTTTTTT
.	15	TRBV5-4	TRBJ2-5	TRBD2	CASSFRAGGRETQYF	TGTGCCAGCAGCTTTCGAGCGGGAGGGCGAGAGACCCAGTACTTC
.	16	TRBV5-4	TRBJ2-7	.	CASKPEPHDMTYEQYF	TGTGCCAGCAAACCAGAACCACACGACATGACCTACGAGCAGTACTTC
once	16	TRBV4-3	TRBJ2-5	TRBD2	CASSHGTSGRGETQYF	TGCGCCAGCAGCCACGGGACTAGCGGGAGGGGAGAGACCCAGTACTTC
.	15	TRBV19	TRBJ1-2	.	CASSMGRGTNYGYTF	TGTGCCAGTAGTATGGGCAGGGGCACGAACTATGGCTACACCTTC
.	13	TRBV5-6	TRBJ2-7	.	CASSLPLAYEQYF	TGTGCCAGCAGCTTGCCCCTAGCGTACGAGCAGTACTTC
few	13	TRBV6-1	TRBJ2-7	.	CASNQGLSYEQYF	TGTGCCAGCAACCAGGGCCTCTCCTACGAGCAGTACTTC
.	15	TRBV9	TRBJ2-7	TRBD2	CASSVDTGGQDEQYF	TGTGCCAGCAGCGTAGATACGGGGGGGCAAGACGAGCAGTACTTC
.	15	TRBV10-1	TRBJ2-7	TRBD1	CASSEGTDSSYEQYF	TGCGCCAGCAGTGAAGGGACAGACAGCTCCTACGAGCAGTACTTC
.	14	TRBV6-1	TRBJ2-2	.	CASSRTENTGELFF	TGTGCCAGTTCCAGGACAGAAAACACCGGGGAGCTGTTTTTT
.	16	TRBV5-6	TRBJ1-1	TRBD1	CASSSGTGAGGTEAFF	TGTGCCAGCAGCTCCGGGACAGGGGCCGGTGGCACTGAAGCTTTCTTT
once	19	TRBV7-9	TRBJ2-7	TRBD2	CASSPPGGVSSGGSYEQYF	TGTGCCAGCAGCCCACCGGGTGGGGTGTCTAGCGGGGGGTCCTACGAGCAGTACTTC
.	16	TRBV5-4	TRBJ1-2	.	CASSLPRTAPQNGYTF	TGTGCCAGCAGCTTGCCTAGGACAGCGCCCCAAAATGGCTACACCTTC
.	14	TRBV5-5	TRBJ1-5	TRBD1	CASSLGTGNQPQHF	TGTGCCAGCAGCTTGGGGACAGGGAATCAGCCCCAGCATTTT